What follows are 2 T cell receptor beta chains derived from one specimen sequenced in a study of cytomegalovirus exposure and HLA in healthy donors. The PCR employed 60 Vbeta primers together with 13 Jbeta primers. Libraries were prepared by immunoSEQ multiplex PCR; TCRdb keeps only in-frame clonotypes and omits some of them. This sample has 150,000 to 200,000 clones, with roughly 77% found just once. The source material was PBMCs. The receptors were gathered from a woman in her twenties or thirties in good health and CMV-seropositive.

This clone has more than one count but fewer than ten. The V call is TRBV19, the J call TRBJ2-7; the match to TRBD1 covers 8 bases. V was clipped by 5 bases and J by 7 bases; unmatched bases: 7. From germline, CDR1 is LNHDA and CDR2 SQIVND (reference sequence). The CDR3 is 13 amino acids. The CDR3 region is CASSQTGGREQYF. The CDR3 nucleotides are TGTGCCAGTAGTCAAACAGGGGGTCGGGAGCAGTACTTC.

The V call is TRBV4-3, the J call TRBJ1-5, with D unresolved. The germline gives CDR1 LGHNA, CDR2 YSLEER. V was clipped by 1 base and J by 9 bases, with 13 bases between them. This CDR3 contains 14 residues. CDR3 coding DNA: TGCGCCAGCAGCCAAGTTCTCCTAAGAGGGCCCCAGCATTTT. Its translation: CASSQVLLRGPQHF.